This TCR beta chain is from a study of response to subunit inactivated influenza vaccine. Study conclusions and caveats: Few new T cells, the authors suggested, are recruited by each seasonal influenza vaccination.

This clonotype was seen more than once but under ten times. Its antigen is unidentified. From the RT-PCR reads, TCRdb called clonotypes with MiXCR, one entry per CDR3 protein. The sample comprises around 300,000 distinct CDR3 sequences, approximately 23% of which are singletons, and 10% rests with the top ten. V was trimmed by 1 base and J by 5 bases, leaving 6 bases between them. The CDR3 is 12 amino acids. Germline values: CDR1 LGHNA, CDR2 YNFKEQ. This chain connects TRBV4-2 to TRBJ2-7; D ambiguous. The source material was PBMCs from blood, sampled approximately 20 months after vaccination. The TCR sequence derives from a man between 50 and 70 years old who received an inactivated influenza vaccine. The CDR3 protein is CASSQVAHEQYF. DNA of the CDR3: TGTGCCAGCAGCCAAGTCGCCCACGAGCAGTACTTC.